One T cell receptor beta chain is described in this entry. TCRdb independently ran MiXCR on the RT-PCR reads; one entry per CDR3 protein. The table shows 550,000 to 750,000 distinct CDR3 sequences, with approximately 15% occurring only once. Sequenced material: memory CD4+ T cells from blood. This TCR was sampled from a female donor in good health, serving as a healthy control.

The CDR3 DNA reads TGTGCCAGCAGCCAAGAAATAGCCACAGATACGCAGTATTTT. Translating it yields CASSQEIATDTQYF. The chain is built from TRBV4-2 and TRBJ2-3; D is uncertain. CDR1 LGHNA and CDR2 YNFKEQ come from the germline V gene. CDR3 length equals 14 residues. Trimming stripped 0 bases from V and 2 bases from J, with 6 bases between.